The T cell receptor beta chain described here comes from a study of blood T cells in healthy people across ages. The authors ran a second PCR of roughly 6 to 11 cycles using a sample-barcoded 5' primer and a J-beta primer mix. In TCRdb, the 5' RACE reads were re-called with MiXCR into one record per CDR3 protein. The sample lists about 640,000 distinct CDR3 sequences, about 30% occurring once. Researchers isolated at least 7 million PBMCs per sample. As to this clonotype: Its ends do not fully match the called genes, so a read error is possible.

This CDR3 is 15 amino acids long. Germline-derived CDR1 and CDR2 are SNHLY and FYNNEI. The TCR originated in a woman older than 75 in good health. The chain couples TRBV2 to TRBJ2-3; possible D gene TRBD1, 6 bases. Sequenced sample: blood. The CDR3 DNA follows: TGTGCCAGCAGCGAAGGGGGATTAGCCCCAGATACGCAGTATTTT. Translation: CASSEGGLAPDTQYF. Full variable domain (remainder filled in from reference TRBV2 and TRBJ2-3): EPEVTQTPSHQVTQMGQEVILRCVPISNHLYFYWYRQILGQKVEFLVSFYNNEISEKSEIFDDQFSVERPDGSNFTLKIRSTKLEDSAMYFCASSEGGLAPDTQYFGPGTRLTVL.